The entry below gives a single T cell receptor (beta chain) sequence along with its context. This clonotype was detected a few times. What antigen it recognizes has not been identified. No base qualities exist here, and no much larger clone lies one base off it. This specimen belongs to a study of T cell repertoires in cytomegalovirus infection (dated by TCRdb to between 2017 and 2020). With regard to the full study: Alongside well-studied HLA-B-restricted epitopes, the peptide stimulations were aimed at recently identified HLA-C-restricted CMV epitopes, whose presentation resists viral immunomodulation. The HLA type of each donor mattered for the analysis, because public TCR beta signatures pointed to carriage of CMV infection along with the matching HLA type.

Here is what the overall study found, with its caveats: In both this cohort and an independent roughly 400-donor cohort, the cumulative frequency of public TCR beta family members distinguished carriers of CMV infection plus the relevant HLA type. The ex vivo response was dominated by HLA-C-restricted CMV-specific TCR beta clonotypes, and the single most frequent clonotype in two of eight donors was supplied by these HLA-C-restricted clonotypes.

Reading the germline V gene gives CDR1 SGHVS and CDR2 FQNEAQ. The CDR3 holds 17 amino acids from the cysteine to the phenylalanine. CDR3 DNA is the only sequence kept; it has 51 bases, read in frame from the first base. Trimming removed 5 bases from V and 2 bases from J; the gene matches leave 12 bases unexplained. The sequencer was an Illumina HiSeq 1500. The public reads were quality trimmed at Q25 with fastp and then assembled into clones with MiXCR by TCRdb, keeping productive beta chains. Each entry is one CDR3 protein sequence, shown with its most common DNA and genes. This sample comprises about 110,000 distinct CDR3 sequences, around 30% of them detected only once. Of the sample, roughly 40% falls within the top ten clones. This specimen's treatment or condition label, interpreted: in vitro stimulation with specific CMV peptide epitopes to enrich CMV-specific T cells.

The TCR was taken from a human donor in good health (CMV status not recorded). Some clones in this sample may be carry-over from other donors' samples. This receptor chain uses TRBV7-8 and TRBJ2-5, with TRBD1 identical over 9 junction bases. Source: CD8+ T cells from cultured PBMCs, taken from culture after CMV antigen stimulation. The DNA sequence follows: TGTGCCAGCAGCGACAAGTACCGGGACAGGGTGCAAGAGACCCAGTACTTC. This is translated as CASSDKYRDRVQETQYF.